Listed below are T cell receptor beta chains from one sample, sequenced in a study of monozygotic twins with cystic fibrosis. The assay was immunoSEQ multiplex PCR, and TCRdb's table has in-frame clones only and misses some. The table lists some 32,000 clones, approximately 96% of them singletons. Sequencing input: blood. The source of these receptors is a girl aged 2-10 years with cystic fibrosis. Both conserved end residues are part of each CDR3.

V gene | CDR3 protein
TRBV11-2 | CASSSSTGITEAFF
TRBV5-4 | CASGRGRGLGEQYF
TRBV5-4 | CASSLDRVGPYEQYF
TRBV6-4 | CASALGRPQHF
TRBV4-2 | CASSPATDTQYF
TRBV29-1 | CSVAGLGEAFF
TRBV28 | CASRVRDRVAEAFF
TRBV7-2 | CASSFLAGGTDTQYF
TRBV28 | CASSSPFSGLAGKDLNTDTQYF
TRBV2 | CASSSDRQNTEAFF
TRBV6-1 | CASSELGSGNTIYF
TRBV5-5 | CASKGQGTEAFF
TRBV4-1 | CASSQLLAITDTQYF
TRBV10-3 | CAISESGGAGGYTF
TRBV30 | CAWSVGDYEQYF
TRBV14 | CASSQAGASEKLFF
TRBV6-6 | CASSAANPQPQHF
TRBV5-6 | CASRLVLIAEKLFF
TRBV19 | CASSGTVNQPQHF
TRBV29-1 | CSALTPANTEAFF
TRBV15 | CATSRDRVHTEAFF
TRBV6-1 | CASSEAETPQHF
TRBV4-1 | CASSQEGRAEAFF
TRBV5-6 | CASSFRDLNEKLFF
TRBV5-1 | CASSFQQGEETQYF
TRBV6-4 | CASAGGPADTQYF
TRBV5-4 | CASSLIASEEQFF
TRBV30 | CAWSEGQMNTEAFF
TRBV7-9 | CASSQTPSLGNEQFF
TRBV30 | CAWKGAADGGQYF
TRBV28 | CASRRGGTAGNTIYF